These 20 T cell receptor beta chains came from one sample sequenced in a study of blood T cell repertoires in COVID-19. Produced via immunoSEQ multiplex PCR; TCRdb's table is partial and in-frame only. The sample includes under 85,000 clones, roughly 85% of them seen just once. Input material: peripheral blood. These receptors all come from an elderly man with acute or convalescent COVID-19.

This chain joins TRBV2 and TRBJ1-2; 8 bases fit TRBD1. Germline loops: CDR1 SNHLY, CDR2 FYNNEI. This CDR3 comprises 14 residues. V lost 6 bases and J lost 5; bases outside the gene matches: 8. This chain's CDR3 is CASRDDRGPYGYTF. DNA for the CDR3: TGTGCCAGCAGAGACGACAGGGGCCCATATGGCTACACCTTC.

The V gene is TRBV12-3 or TRBV12-4, the J gene TRBJ2-2; 7 nucleotides match TRBD2. This CDR3 has 12 residues. J was trimmed by 14 bases and V by 1 base; bases with no gene match: 4. The CDR3 DNA reads TGTGCCAGCAGTTTAGGGCCGGGGGGACTGTTTTTT. This gives the protein CASSLGPGGLFF.

The V and J genes are TRBV9 and TRBJ2-1, with D tentatively TRBD1 (6 bases). The V gene lost 2 bases and the J gene lost 6 bases, with 18 bases spanning the gap. CDR3 length: 16 amino acids. Germline values: CDR1 SGDLS, CDR2 YYNGEE. Here the CDR3 reads CASSVGIEGVPNEQFF. As DNA, the CDR3 is TGTGCCAGCAGCGTGGGGATAGAGGGGGTTCCCAATGAGCAGTTCTTC.

The rearrangement links TRBV2 to TRBJ1-2; D not certain. Per germline, CDR1 SNHLY and CDR2 FYNNEI. Trimming cost V 1 base and J 4 bases, with 7 bases left between them. This CDR3 is built from 13 residues. CDR3: CASSEVTAYGYTF. In DNA, the CDR3 is TGTGCCAGCAGTGAAGTTACAGCCTATGGCTACACCTTC. The variable domain in full, with the rest retrieved from reference TRBV2 and TRBJ1-2, is EPEVTQTPSHQVTQMGQEVILRCVPISNHLYFYWYRQILGQKVEFLVSFYNNEISEKSEIFDDQFSVERPDGSNFTLKIRSTKLEDSAMYFCASSEVTAYGYTFGSGTRLTVV.

The CDR3 DNA is TGCGCCAGCAGCTTGGGGGGGACATATGAGAACACTGAAGCTTTCTTT. Protein sequence: CASSLGGTYENTEAFF. The rearrangement joins TRBV5-1 to TRBJ1-1; TRBD1 is a possible D gene (6 bases). Germline lookup yields CDR1 SGHRS and CDR2 YFSETQ. With 0 bases removed from V and 1 base from J, the gap between germline ends came to 13 bases. The CDR3 runs to 16 residues.

The rearrangement uses TRBV27 and TRBJ2-2, with 9 bases lining up with TRBD1. CDR3 length: 15 residues. Trimming at V came to 7 bases and at J to 5 bases, leaving 8 bases not matched to a gene. Germline V lookup: CDR1 MNHEY, CDR2 SMNVEV (reference sequence). CDR3 loop: CASTYRGQDTGELFF. The CDR3 coding sequence is TGTGCCAGCACATACAGGGGGCAGGATACCGGGGAGCTGTTTTTT.

The V gene is TRBV19, the J gene TRBJ1-1; 8 nucleotides match TRBD1. V lost 3 bases to trimming and J lost 4 bases; unmatched junction nucleotides: 1. CDR3 length: 13 amino acids. CDR1 and CDR2 from the germline V gene are LNHDA and SQIVND (reference sequence). CDR3 protein: CASSMTGATEAFF. CDR3 DNA: TGTGCCAGTAGTATGACAGGGGCCACTGAAGCTTTCTTT.

V and J are TRBV15 and TRBJ2-5; 7 nucleotides align to TRBD2. This CDR3 is 15 amino acids long. The germline gives CDR1 LNHNV, CDR2 YYDKDF (reference sequence). After removal of 5 bases from V and 8 bases from J, the junction contained 14 bases not matched to a gene. CDR3 in amino acids: CATSGGVTDTRTQYF. The CDR3 region has the DNA TGTGCCACCAGCGGGGGGGTGACCGACACCCGAACCCAGTACTTC.

This chain joins TRBV2 and TRBJ1-2; 7 bases align to TRBD1. The germline gives CDR1 SNHLY, CDR2 FYNNEI. This CDR3 region has 15 residues. The V segment lost 1 base and the J segment 2 bases; nucleotides outside the gene matches: 4. CDR3 nucleotide sequence: TGTGCCAGCAGTGAAGTCAGGGGGGAGAACTATGGCTACACCTTC. Translated: CASSEVRGENYGYTF.

This clone was observed a handful of times. The chain employs TRBV12-2 and TRBJ2-1; TRBD1, as called in the table, went unchecked against the DNA. TRBV12-2 represents a pseudogene. The CDR3 totals 15 residues. CDR3 region: CASRDRDRVVDEQFF. In nucleotides, the CDR3 is TGTGCAAGTCGCGACCGGGACAGGGTCGTCGATGAGCAGTTCTTC.

The genes are TRBV7-2 and TRBJ2-7; 7 nucleotides line up with TRBD1. Germline CDR1 is SGHTA and CDR2 is FQGNSA. The CDR3 length is 13 residues. Losses at the gene ends were 5 bases for V and 4 bases for J; bases not matched to a gene: 5. The CDR3 DNA is TGTGCCAGCAGCCTCGGGACAGTATACGAGCAGTACTTC. Amino acids: CASSLGTVYEQYF.

CDR3: CASSEGPADYSNQPQHF. In DNA, the CDR3 is TGTGCCAGCAGCGAGGGCCCCGCAGACTATAGCAATCAGCCCCAGCATTTT. The rearrangement uses TRBV11-2 and TRBJ1-5; D not certain. The CDR3 is made up of 17 amino acids. Germline CDR1 reads SGHAT; CDR2 reads FQNNGV. Trimming took 5 bases from V and 0 from J, leaving 17 bases between them.

V is TRBV6-6 and J is TRBJ1-2; 7 nucleotides align to TRBD1. Germline V lookup: CDR1 MNHNY, CDR2 SVGAGI (reference sequence). The CDR3 is made up of 14 amino acids. V gave up 4 bases and J gave up 0 bases; unmatched junction bases: 2. The CDR3 bases are TGTGCCAGCAGTTTCGGGACAGCTAACTATGGCTACACCTTC. It encodes CASSFGTANYGYTF.

V is TRBV27 and J is TRBJ2-1, with 8 bases lining up with TRBD2. Trimming removed 6 bases from V and 0 bases from J; junction bases left unmatched: 25. The length of the CDR3 is 22 residues. Germline CDR1 MNHEY, CDR2 SMNVEV (reference sequence). The CDR3 loop reads CASSHDPPGLAGPPSSYNEQFF. In DNA form, the CDR3 reads TGTGCCAGCAGCCATGACCCTCCTGGACTAGCCGGCCCACCCAGCTCCTACAATGAGCAGTTCTTC.

This chain links TRBV30 with TRBJ2-1; TRBD2 aligns across 11 bases. V shed 2 bases, J shed 12 bases, and the junction held 9 bases outside the gene matches. The germline V gene encodes CDR1 GTSNPN and CDR2 SVGIG (reference sequence). The CDR3 contains 14 residues. CDR3 protein: CAWSSTSGSRVQFF. For the CDR3, the DNA is TGTGCCTGGAGTAGCACTAGCGGGAGTAGGGTGCAGTTCTTC.

This rearrangement joins TRBV3-1 (or the pseudogene TRBV3-2) to TRBJ2-2, with TRBD2 identical over 7 bases. Germline V gives CDR1 LGHDT, CDR2 YNNKEL (reference sequence). With 4 bases clipped from V and 4 bases from J, the junction kept 3 bases outside the gene matches. This CDR3 comprises 14 residues. For the CDR3, the DNA is TGTGCCAGCAGCCCCGGGACTACCACCGGGGAGCTGTTTTTT. Translation gives CASSPGTTTGELFF.

The V gene is TRBV2, the J gene TRBJ1-1, with a tentative D call TRBD1 (5 bases). Per the germline V gene, CDR1 is SNHLY and CDR2 is FYNNEI. This CDR3 is 16 amino acids long. V was pared by 3 bases and J by 5 bases, with 19 bases between. The chain's CDR3 is CASSDFLGGVGTEAFF. The CDR3 nucleotides are TGTGCCAGCAGTGACTTTCTTGGAGGGGTAGGGACTGAAGCTTTCTTT.

The chain recombines TRBV3-1 (or the pseudogene TRBV3-2) with TRBJ1-2, with 11 bases aligning to TRBD1. After removal of 2 bases from V and 4 bases from J, the junction contained 6 bases not matched to a gene. Per the germline V gene, CDR1 is LGHDT and CDR2 is YNNKEL (reference sequence). The length of the CDR3 is 16 residues. The CDR3 DNA follows: TGTGCCAGCAGCCAATTCCGGGACAGGGGGTTCTATGGCTACACCTTC. Translation: CASSQFRDRGFYGYTF.

This clone was picked up one time. The chain uses TRBV11-3 and TRBJ2-6; 7 bases map to TRBD2. CDR3 length: 18 residues. V lost 0 bases and J lost 0; bases outside the gene matches: 5. CDR1 and CDR2 from the germline V gene are SGHNT and YENEEA. DNA for the CDR3: TGTGCCAGCAGCTTAGACCTCGCGGGAGCCTCTGGGGCCAACGTCCTGACTTTC. Protein: CASSLDLAGASGANVLTF.

This chain connects TRBV7-9 to TRBJ2-1; TRBD2 aligns across 7 bases. Losses at the gene ends were 3 bases for V and 0 bases for J; bases not matched to a gene: 5. Germline values: CDR1 SEHNR, CDR2 FQNEAQ (reference sequence). The CDR3 loop spans 16 amino acids. The CDR3: CASSFGRGTSYNEQFF. As DNA, the CDR3 is TGTGCCAGCAGCTTCGGGCGGGGGACCTCCTACAATGAGCAGTTCTTC.